The present T cell receptor beta chain was sequenced within a study of CD8 T cells in Susac syndrome. Random hexamers were used to reverse transcribe roughly 0.5 to 1 ug of RNA. Multiplex PCR with immunoSEQ amplified the TCR beta CDR3 across 54 Vbeta and 13 Jbeta. TCRdb itself ran the immunoSEQ multiplex PCR reads through MiXCR, one entry per CDR3 protein. The table shows some 150,000 distinct CDR3 sequences, with around 96% occurring only once. Per the germline V gene, CDR1 is DFQATT and CDR2 is SNEGSKA (reference sequence). Trimming removed 0 bases from V and 9 bases from J, with 9 bases in between. This CDR3 region has 12 residues. In the case of this clonotype: The antigen is unknown.

Study-wide results and caveats: The study conceded that relatively few individuals underwent its TCR sequencing and HLA analysis.

V gene TRBV20-1 combines with J gene TRBJ2-1; D not resolved. Sequencing was carried out using CD8+ T cells from PBMCs. This clonotype originated in a human donor with multiple sclerosis. CDR3: CSAREESGEQFF. The DNA for the CDR3 is TGCAGTGCTAGAGAGGAAAGTGGTGAGCAGTTCTTC.